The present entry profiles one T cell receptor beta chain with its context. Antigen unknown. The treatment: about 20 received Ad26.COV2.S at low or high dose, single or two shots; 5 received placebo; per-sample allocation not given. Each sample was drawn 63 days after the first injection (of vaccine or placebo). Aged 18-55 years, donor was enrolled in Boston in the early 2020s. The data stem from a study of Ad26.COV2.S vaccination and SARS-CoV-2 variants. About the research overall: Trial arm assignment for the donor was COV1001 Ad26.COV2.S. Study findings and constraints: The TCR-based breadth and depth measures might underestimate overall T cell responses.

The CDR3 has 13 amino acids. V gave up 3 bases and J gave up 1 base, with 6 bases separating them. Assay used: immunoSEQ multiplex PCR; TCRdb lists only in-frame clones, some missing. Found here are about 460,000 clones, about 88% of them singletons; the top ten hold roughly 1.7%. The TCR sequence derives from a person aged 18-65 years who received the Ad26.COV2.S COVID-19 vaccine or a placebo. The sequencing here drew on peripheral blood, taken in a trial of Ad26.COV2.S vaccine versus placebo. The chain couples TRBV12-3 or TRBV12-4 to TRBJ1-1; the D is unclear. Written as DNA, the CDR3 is TGTGCCAGCAGTTTTCTTGCGAACACTGAAGCTTTCTTT. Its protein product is CASSFLANTEAFF.